The rows below give T cell receptor beta chains drawn from one sample of a study of chemoradiotherapy in HPV16-positive cancers. Using immunoSEQ multiplex PCR, the repertoire was profiled, and TCRdb retains in-frame clones only, with some absent. Of some 3,000 clones listed, approximately 80% are singletons. Sequenced material: tumor tissue, taken from a patient who underwent chemoradiotherapy. These TCRs come from a human donor with HPV-associated anogenital cancer. Both conserved end residues are part of each CDR3. D genes are given only for firm matches. Only part of the rows carry a size: once, few, many, or a class if the clone is expanded.

>TRBJ2-7|TRBD2|TRBV15|.
CATSRDLAGGREQYF
TGTGCCACCAGCAGAGATCTAGCGGGGGGGCGCGAGCAGTACTTC
>TRBJ1-1|.|TRBV18|.
CASSPNGLGNTEAFF
TGTGCCAGCTCACCAAATGGACTGGGGAACACTGAAGCTTTCTTT
>TRBJ2-7|TRBD2|TRBV6-5|.
CASSPTGLAPYEQYF
TGTGCCAGCAGCCCCACGGGACTAGCCCCCTACGAGCAGTACTTC
>TRBJ1-2|.|TRBV21-1|.
CASSYGQVNYGYTF
TGTGCCAGCAGCTACGGACAAGTAAACTATGGCTACACCTTC
>TRBJ1-1|.|TRBV5-1|.
CASSLKSDTEAFF
TGCGCCAGCAGCTTAAAATCGGACACTGAAGCTTTCTTT
>TRBJ1-2|.|TRBV14|.
CASSPGRNYGYTF
TGTGCCAGCAGCCCGGGACGGAACTATGGCTACACCTTC
>TRBJ2-7|TRBD2|TRBV27|few
CASRIERGFSYEQYF
TGTGCCAGCCGCATCGAGCGGGGTTTTTCCTACGAGCAGTACTTC
>TRBJ1-1|.|TRBV30|.
CAWSLARNTEAFF
TGTGCCTGGAGTCTGGCTAGGAACACTGAAGCTTTCTTT
>TRBJ1-2|TRBD1|TRBV29-1|few
CSVELQDRDYGYTF
TGCAGCGTGGAACTTCAGGACAGGGACTATGGCTACACCTTC
>TRBJ1-1|.|TRBV28|once
CASSQNQGGTEAFF
TGTGCCAGCAGTCAGAACCAGGGCGGAACTGAAGCTTTCTTT
>TRBJ1-2|.|TRBV5-4|.
CASSFGADYGYTF
TGTGCCAGCAGCTTCGGGGCAGACTATGGCTACACCTTC
>TRBJ2-7|.|TRBV5-1|few
CASSLGQGSKFYEQYF
TGCGCCAGCAGCTTGGGGCAGGGGTCTAAGTTCTACGAGCAGTACTTC
>TRBJ2-2|.|TRBV15|few
CATSREYQNGATGELFF
TGTGCCACCAGCAGAGAGTACCAGAATGGGGCCACCGGGGAGCTGTTTTTT
>TRBJ1-1|.|TRBV6-5|.
CASSYGTGAEAFF
TGTGCCAGCAGTTACGGGACCGGTGCTGAAGCTTTCTTT
>TRBJ2-1|.|TRBV19|.
CASSIRGRHNEQFF
TGTGCCAGTAGTATACGGGGCCGCCACAATGAGCAGTTCTTC
>TRBJ2-5|.|TRBV28|.
CASSLRLGGRSASETQYF
TGTGCCAGCAGTTTAAGGCTCGGTGGACGGTCCGCTTCCGAGACCCAGTACTTC
>TRBJ2-5|.|TRBV30|.
CACHRVRETQYF
TGTGCCTGCCACAGGGTTCGGGAGACCCAGTACTTC
>TRBJ2-1|.|TRBV11-2|.
CASSFQRGYNEQFF
TGTGCCAGCAGCTTTCAACGCGGGTACAATGAGCAGTTCTTC
>TRBJ2-1|TRBD2|TRBV19|.
CASSMSLAGGLYEQFF
TGTGCCAGTAGTATGAGTCTAGCGGGAGGATTATATGAGCAGTTCTTC
>TRBJ1-1|.|TRBV28|.
CASTLLRGYITEAFF
TGTGCCAGCACCCTTCTAAGAGGATATATCACTGAAGCTTTCTTT
>TRBJ2-1|TRBD2|TRBV5-4|.
CASSSIPGLAGVDEQFF
TGTGCCAGCAGCTCAATCCCGGGACTAGCGGGAGTAGATGAGCAGTTCTTC
>TRBJ2-7|.|TRBV9|few
CASSVGLGRGQGSFYEQYF
TGTGCCAGCAGCGTAGGTCTTGGGAGAGGGCAGGGAAGTTTCTACGAGCAGTACTTC
>TRBJ1-4|.|TRBV6-1|.
CASSEAGGTNEKLFF
TGTGCCAGCAGTGAAGCGGGCGGAACTAATGAAAAACTGTTTTTT
>TRBJ1-4|TRBD1|TRBV9|.
CASSMGQGFSTNEKLFF
TGTGCCAGCAGCATGGGACAGGGCTTTTCAACTAATGAAAAACTGTTTTTT
>TRBJ2-1|TRBD2|TRBV2|.
CASSAGLRNEQFF
TGTGCCAGCAGTGCGGGACTAAGGAATGAGCAGTTCTTC
>TRBJ1-2|TRBD1|TRBV6-5|once
CASSPDRDDGYTF
TGTGCCAGCAGCCCCGACAGGGACGATGGCTACACCTTC
>TRBJ1-4|.|TRBV9|.
CASSAGGEKLFF
TGTGCCAGCAGCGCGGGGGGGGAAAAACTGTTTTTT
>TRBJ1-1|.|TRBV6-1|.
CASSEKGRVRAFF
TGTGCCAGCAGTGAAAAGGGACGGGTCCGAGCTTTCTTT
>TRBJ1-1|.|TRBV29-1|large
CSVRVRGEAFF
TGCAGCGTTAGAGTCAGAGGGGAAGCTTTCTTT
>TRBJ1-3|.|TRBV6-5|.
CASSYGGTSGNTIYF
TGTGCCAGCAGTTACGGGGGGACCTCTGGAAACACCATATATTTT
>TRBJ2-3|.|TRBV7-8|.
CASSLDGSTDTQYF
TGTGCCAGCAGCCTCGACGGGAGCACAGATACGCAGTATTTT
>TRBJ2-1|.|TRBV11-1|.
CASNTGPRGGDEQFF
TGTGCCAGCAACACGGGGCCTCGGGGTGGTGATGAGCAGTTCTTC
>TRBJ1-5|.|TRBV7-9|.
CASSPIRERENQPQHF
TGTGCCAGCAGCCCTATCAGGGAAAGGGAAAATCAGCCCCAGCATTTT
>TRBJ2-1|TRBD2|TRBV4-2|.
CASSHPGGSNEQFF
TGTGCCAGCAGCCACCCCGGGGGGTCTAATGAGCAGTTCTTC
>TRBJ1-1|TRBD1|TRBV19|.
CASTPAGGRGRSEAFF
TGTGCCAGTACTCCAGCGGGTGGCAGGGGGAGGTCTGAAGCTTTCTTT
>TRBJ1-2|.|TRBV7-2|.
CASSSPPLDYGYTF
TGTGCCAGCAGCTCCCCCCCCCTCGACTATGGCTACACCTTC
>TRBJ2-7|.|TRBV7-9|.
CASSLSSALAYEQYF
TGTGCCAGCAGTCTCTCATCAGCACTTGCCTACGAGCAGTACTTC
>TRBJ2-7|.|TRBV6-1|.
CASSEIFNYEQYF
TGTGCCAGCAGCGAAATCTTCAACTACGAGCAGTACTTC
>TRBJ1-1|TRBD1|TRBV18|.
CASSPGQANTEAFF
TGTGCCAGCTCACCGGGACAGGCCAACACTGAAGCTTTCTTT
>TRBJ1-1|TRBD1|TRBV7-9|.
CASSWDRESEAFF
TGTGCCAGCAGCTGGGACAGGGAAAGTGAAGCTTTCTTT
>TRBJ2-1|TRBD2|TRBV5-6|.
CASSPDPGLAGVEQFF
TGTGCCAGCAGCCCGGACCCGGGACTAGCGGGAGTAGAGCAGTTCTTC
>TRBJ2-1|TRBD2|TRBV9|.
CASSPRGGSSYNEQFF
TGTGCCAGCAGCCCACGGGGGGGGAGCTCCTACAATGAGCAGTTCTTC
>TRBJ2-3|.|TRBV11-2|.
CASSLDARTDTQYF
TGTGCCAGCAGCTTGGATGCCCGCACAGATACGCAGTATTTT
>TRBJ2-3|TRBD2|TRBV6-1|.
CASGTSGGADTQYF
TGTGCCAGCGGGACTAGCGGGGGGGCAGATACGCAGTATTTT
>TRBJ2-3|.|TRBV6-1|.
CASSERPGGADTQYF
TGTGCCAGCAGTGAACGCCCCGGAGGGGCAGATACGCAGTATTTT
>TRBJ2-5|.|TRBV28|.
CASSSTSEPETQYF
TGTGCCAGCAGTTCTACTAGTGAACCAGAGACCCAGTACTTC
>TRBJ1-1|.|TRBV10-2|once
CASSDVGMNTEAFF
TGCGCCAGCAGTGATGTCGGGATGAACACTGAAGCTTTCTTT
>TRBJ2-2|.|TRBV6-5|.
CASSVTLNTGELFF
TGTGCCAGCAGTGTCACTCTGAACACCGGGGAGCTGTTTTTT
>TRBJ1-2|.|TRBV10-3|.
CAITEEVRGNYGYTF
TGTGCCATCACCGAGGAGGTCAGGGGCAACTATGGCTACACCTTC
>TRBJ2-3|.|TRBV12-2|.
CAGTDTQYF
TGTGCTGGGACCGATACGCAGTATTTT
>TRBJ1-4|.|TRBV19|.
CARISPGSWNEKLFF
TGTGCTAGAATAAGCCCAGGGAGTTGGAATGAAAAACTGTTTTTT
>TRBJ2-1|.|TRBV9|.
CASSVLVDNEQFF
TGTGCCAGCAGCGTATTAGTAGACAATGAGCAGTTCTTC
>TRBJ2-7|TRBD2|TRBV4-2|.
CASSQDKGGAGGNEQYF
TGTGCCAGCAGCCAAGATAAAGGGGGAGCGGGAGGCAACGAGCAGTACTTC
>TRBJ2-5|.|TRBV28|.
CASSLGSGPTQETQYF
TGTGCCAGCAGTTTGGGCAGCGGACCGACCCAAGAGACCCAGTACTTC
>TRBJ2-1|.|TRBV7-6|.
CASSSVGGNEQFF
TGTGCCAGCAGCTCGGTGGGGGGCAATGAGCAGTTCTTC
>TRBJ2-7|TRBD2|TRBV19|.
CASSIGIAGGDEQYF
TGTGCCAGTAGTATTGGTATAGCGGGAGGCGACGAGCAGTACTTC
>TRBJ2-1|TRBD2|TRBV19|.
CASSIGSSGRNEQFF
TGTGCCAGTAGTATAGGTAGTAGCGGGAGAAATGAGCAGTTCTTC
>TRBJ1-1|.|TRBV19|.
CASSNRALEAFF
TGTGCCAGTAGCAACCGGGCCCTTGAAGCTTTCTTT
>TRBJ2-7|.|TRBV13|.
CASSQGVRVHEQYF
TGTGCCAGCAGCCAGGGAGTACGCGTCCACGAGCAGTACTTC